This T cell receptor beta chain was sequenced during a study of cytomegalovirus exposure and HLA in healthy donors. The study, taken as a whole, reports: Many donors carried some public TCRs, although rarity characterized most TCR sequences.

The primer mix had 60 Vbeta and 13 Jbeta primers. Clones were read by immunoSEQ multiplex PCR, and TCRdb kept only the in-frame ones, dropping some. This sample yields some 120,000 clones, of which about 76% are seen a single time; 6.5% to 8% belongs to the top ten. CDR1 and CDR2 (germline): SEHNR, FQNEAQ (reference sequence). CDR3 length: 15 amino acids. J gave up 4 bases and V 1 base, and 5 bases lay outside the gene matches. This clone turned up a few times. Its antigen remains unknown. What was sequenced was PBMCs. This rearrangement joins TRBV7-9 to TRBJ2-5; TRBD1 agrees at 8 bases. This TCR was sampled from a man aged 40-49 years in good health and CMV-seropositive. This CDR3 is CASSLDRGMLETQYF. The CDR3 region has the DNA TGTGCCAGCAGCTTAGACAGGGGGATGTTAGAGACCCAGTACTTC.